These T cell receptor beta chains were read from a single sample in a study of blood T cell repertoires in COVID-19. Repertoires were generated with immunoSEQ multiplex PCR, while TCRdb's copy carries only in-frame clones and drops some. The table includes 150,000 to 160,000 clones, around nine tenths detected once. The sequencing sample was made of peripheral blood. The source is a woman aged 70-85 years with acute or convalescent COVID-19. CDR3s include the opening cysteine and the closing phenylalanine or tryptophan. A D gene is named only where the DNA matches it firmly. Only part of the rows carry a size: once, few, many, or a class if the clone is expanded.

CASSQAGTGNSPLHF | TGTGCCAGCAGCCAAGCCGGGACAGGGAACTCACCCCTCCACTTT | - | TRBD1 | TRBJ1-6 | TRBV2
CASSLGVGPGAEAFF | TGTGCCAGCAGCTTAGGAGTGGGGCCTGGCGCTGAAGCTTTCTTT | - | - | TRBJ1-1 | TRBV7-6
CASSPRGQGPSGNTIYF | TGTGCCAGCAGCCCCCGCGGGCAGGGGCCCTCTGGAAACACCATATATTTT | - | - | TRBJ1-3 | TRBV27
CASSSGYNEQFF | TGTGCCAGCAGCTCCGGCTACAATGAGCAGTTCTTC | - | - | TRBJ2-1 | TRBV7-8
CASSPGQEPYEQYF | TGCGCCAGCAGCCCAGGACAGGAGCCCTACGAGCAGTACTTC | - | TRBD1 | TRBJ2-7 | TRBV5-1
CASSSLAGQGDGNTIYF | TGTGCCAGCAGCTCCCTAGCTGGACAGGGCGACGGAAACACCATATATTTT | - | TRBD1 | TRBJ1-3 | TRBV7-6
CASSEAPAELGSPLHF | TGTGCCAGCAGTGAAGCGCCGGCGGAGCTAGGATCACCCCTCCACTTT | - | - | TRBJ1-6 | TRBV6-1
CASSGQILYSNQPQHF | TGTGCCAGCAGTGGACAAATCCTATATAGCAATCAGCCCCAGCATTTT | - | - | TRBJ1-5 | TRBV6-1
CASEDPGQVTEAFF | TGTGCCAGTGAAGACCCGGGACAGGTTACTGAAGCTTTCTTT | - | TRBD1 | TRBJ1-1 | TRBV19
CASSQDLQGTGNTIYF | TGTGCCAGCAGCCAAGATCTGCAGGGTACTGGAAACACCATATATTTT | - | - | TRBJ1-3 | TRBV4-2
CASSPGTGNQPQHF | TGTGCCAGCAGCCCGGGAACAGGGAATCAGCCCCAGCATTTT | - | - | TRBJ1-5 | TRBV3-1/TRBV3-2
CASSSYGGAVNNEQFF | TGTGCCAGCAGCTCATACGGGGGGGCCGTTAACAATGAGCAGTTCTTC | - | TRBD2 | TRBJ2-1 | TRBV7-9
CASSRLGWGTDTQYF | TGTGCCAGCAGTCGACTAGGGTGGGGCACAGATACGCAGTATTTT | - | - | TRBJ2-3 | TRBV6-2/TRBV6-3
CASRGLADPQETQYF | TGTGCCAGCAGGGGACTAGCGGACCCCCAAGAGACCCAGTACTTC | - | TRBD2 | TRBJ2-5 | TRBV28
CASSLYQGGNSPLHF | TGTGCCAGCAGCTTATACCAGGGAGGTAATTCACCCCTCCACTTT | - | - | TRBJ1-6 | TRBV7-2
CASSFGGLHKGYTF | TGTGCCAGCAGTTTTGGTGGACTGCATAAGGGCTACACCTTC | - | - | TRBJ1-2 | TRBV28
CASSIRGSRVVDTIYF | TGTGCCAGTAGTATCCGCGGGTCTCGTGTTGTGGACACCATATATTTT | - | - | TRBJ1-3 | TRBV19
CASSQVRGWGELFF | TGTGCCAGCAGCCAAGTCCGGGGTTGGGGGGAGCTGTTTTTT | - | - | TRBJ2-2 | TRBV3-1/TRBV3-2
CASSVTGASNQPQHF | TGTGCCAGCAGCGTTACAGGGGCTAGCAATCAGCCCCAGCATTTT | - | TRBD1 | TRBJ1-5 | TRBV7-9
CASSYGQANYGYTF | TGTGCCAGCAGTTATGGACAAGCTAACTATGGCTACACCTTC | once | - | TRBJ1-2 | TRBV25-1
CASSYSAGQGAVAKNIQYF | TGTGCCAGCAGTTACTCGGCAGGGCAGGGGGCCGTAGCCAAAAACATTCAGTACTTC | - | TRBD1 | TRBJ2-4 | TRBV6-2/TRBV6-3
CASSLTGAGYTF | TGTGCCAGCAGTTTGACAGGGGCCGGCTACACCTTC | few | TRBD1 | TRBJ1-2 | TRBV28
CASSIVAGIPQETQYF | TGTGCCAGTAGTATAGTGGCAGGGATCCCCCAAGAGACCCAGTACTTC | - | - | TRBJ2-5 | TRBV19
CASSLGVSNQPQHF | TGTGCCAGCAGTTTAGGAGTCAGCAATCAGCCCCAGCATTTT | - | - | TRBJ1-5 | TRBV27
CASSVVEQGASSGTEAFF | TGTGCCAGCAGCGTAGTTGAGCAGGGGGCATCCTCGGGCACTGAAGCTTTCTTT | - | TRBD1 | TRBJ1-1 | TRBV9
CASSVRDSSYEQYF | TGTGCCAGCAGCGTAAGGGACAGCTCCTACGAGCAGTACTTC | - | TRBD1 | TRBJ2-7 | TRBV9